The clone carrying this T cell receptor (beta chain) showed up just a few times. The antigen is unknown. The data were obtained in a study of shared clonotypes between healthy human individuals. Study-level information: Researchers drew samples from a couple of women and a few men aged 18 to 49. Researchers assigned three CD4 naive, three CD4 memory, two CD8 naive and one CD8 memory plate to each donor. Study-wide results and limits: A generally larger estimated richness was seen in naive subsets than in memory subsets.

The V gene's germline CDR1 is MNHEY and CDR2 SMNVEV (reference sequence). V dropped 5 bases and J dropped 1 base, with 8 bases sitting between them. CDR3 size: 14 residues. Several immunoSEQ 96-well plates shared each subset's DNA, each plate a replicate. Generated by immunoSEQ multiplex PCR, the TCRdb table keeps only in-frame clones and is missing some. In the table there are fewer than 400,000 clones, around 74% of which are singletons. The sample comprised memory CD4+ T cells sorted from blood. Regarding subset: CD45RA-negative fraction. This clonotype was sampled from a man aged 25 to 45 in good health. V gene TRBV27 combines with J gene TRBJ2-2, with D tentatively TRBD2 (5 bases). The CDR3 DNA follows: TGTGCCAGCAGTCCCGGGGTGAACACCGGGGAGCTGTTTTTT. It yields the protein CASSPGVNTGELFF.